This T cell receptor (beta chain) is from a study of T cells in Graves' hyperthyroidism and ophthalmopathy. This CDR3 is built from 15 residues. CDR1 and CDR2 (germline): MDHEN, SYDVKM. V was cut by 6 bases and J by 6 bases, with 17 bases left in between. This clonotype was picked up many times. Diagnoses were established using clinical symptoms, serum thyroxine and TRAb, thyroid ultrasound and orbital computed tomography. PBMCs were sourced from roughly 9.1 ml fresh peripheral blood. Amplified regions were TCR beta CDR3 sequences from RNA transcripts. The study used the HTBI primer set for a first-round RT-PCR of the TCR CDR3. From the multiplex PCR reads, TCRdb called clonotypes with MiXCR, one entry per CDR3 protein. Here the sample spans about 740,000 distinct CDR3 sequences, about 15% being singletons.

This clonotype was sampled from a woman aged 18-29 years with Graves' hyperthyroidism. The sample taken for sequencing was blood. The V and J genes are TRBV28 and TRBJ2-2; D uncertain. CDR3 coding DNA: TGTGCCAGCAGCACGGCCTCGTTCTCACCCGGGGAGCTGTTTTTT. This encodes CASSTASFSPGELFF.